The clone carrying this TCR beta chain turned up a few times. A library of TCRbeta sequences, prepared with unique molecular identifiers, was generated. TCRdb ran MiXCR on the PCR reads and lists one entry per CDR3 protein. The table shows over 200,000 distinct CDR3 sequences, with around 10% occurring only once. CDR3 length: 14 amino acids. Deletions cut 5 bases from V and 5 bases from J, with 15 bases between. These data come from a study of T-cell reconstitution after alpha-beta-depleted transplantation in children. The rearrangement links TRBV12-3 or TRBV12-4 to TRBJ1-2; D is undetermined. The sequencing here drew on PBMCs from the stem cell graft donor, taken from the stem cell graft. The clonotype comes from a human donor who donated a stem cell graft to a child with acute lymphoblastic leukemia. The CDR3 bases are TGTGCCAGCAGTCCCACCTCAGGATCTTATGGCTACACCTTC. Protein product: CASSPTSGSYGYTF.